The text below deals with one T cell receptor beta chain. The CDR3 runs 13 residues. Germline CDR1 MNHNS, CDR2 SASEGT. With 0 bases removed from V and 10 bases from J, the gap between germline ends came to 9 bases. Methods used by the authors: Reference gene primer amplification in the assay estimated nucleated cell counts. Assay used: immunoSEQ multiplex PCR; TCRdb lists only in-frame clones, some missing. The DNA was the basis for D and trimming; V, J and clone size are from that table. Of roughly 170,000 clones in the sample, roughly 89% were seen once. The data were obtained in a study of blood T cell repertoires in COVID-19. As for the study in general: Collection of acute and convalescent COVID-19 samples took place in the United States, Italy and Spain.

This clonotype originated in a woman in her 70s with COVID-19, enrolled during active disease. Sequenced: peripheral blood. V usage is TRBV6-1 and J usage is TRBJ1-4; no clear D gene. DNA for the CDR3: TGTGCCAGCAGTGAAGCTAAGGAGTCAAAACTGTTTTTT. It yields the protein CASSEAKESKLFF.